These 18 T cell receptor beta chains were sequenced from one sample in a study of blood T cell repertoires in COVID-19. Sequencing was performed with immunoSEQ multiplex PCR; in TCRdb, only in-frame clones are kept and a portion is missing. The sample lists tens of thousands of clones; 82% were seen once. The sequencing sample was made of peripheral blood. The receptor set was obtained from a human donor in a cohort sampled during active COVID-19.

The chain has TRBV5-5 and TRBJ1-2; 9 bases match TRBD1. This CDR3 is built from 13 residues. V shed 4 bases and J 5 bases; nucleotides not matched to a gene: 3. Per germline, CDR1 SGHKS and CDR2 YYEKEE (reference sequence). This CDR3 is CASSRTGEYGYTF. As DNA, the CDR3 is TGTGCCAGCAGCCGGACAGGGGAGTATGGCTACACCTTC.

The V call is TRBV11-2, the J call TRBJ2-5; D possibly corresponds to TRBD2 (6 bases). Germline lookup yields CDR1 SGHAT and CDR2 FQNNGV. The CDR3 spans 16 residues. The germline V and J ends were trimmed by 6 bases and 2 bases, with 19 bases remaining between them. CDR3 nucleotide sequence: TGTGCCAGCAGACTTATGTCCGGGACTTATCAAGAGACCCAGTACTTC. Protein: CASRLMSGTYQETQYF.

In its sample, this clone was seen a few times. The rearrangement joins TRBV19 to TRBJ1-1; D is undetermined. The length of the CDR3 is 12 residues. The V and J ends lost 8 bases and 10 bases respectively, with 17 bases between them. Looked up from germline, CDR1 is LNHDA and CDR2 is SQIVND (reference sequence). The CDR3 region has the DNA TGTGCCAGTGTCGACCGAGAACGGGTAGCTTTCTTT. Translation: CASVDRERVAFF. The full variable domain, completed using reference TRBV19 and TRBJ1-1, is DGGITQSPKYLFRKEGQNVTLSCEQNLNHDAMYWYRQDPGQGLRLIYYSQIVNDFQKGDIAEGYSVSREKKESFPLTVTSAQKNPTAFYLCASVDRERVAFFGQGTRLTVV.

The gene calls are TRBV6-2 or TRBV6-3 and TRBJ2-3; 10 bases fit TRBD1. This CDR3 comprises 16 residues. Trimming removed 2 bases from V and 1 base from J; junction bases left unmatched: 3. Germline loops: CDR1 MNHEY, CDR2 SVGEGT. The CDR3: CASSYETGGGTDTQYF. CDR3 DNA sequence: TGTGCCAGCAGTTACGAGACAGGGGGCGGCACAGATACGCAGTATTTT.

This chain joins TRBV12-3 or TRBV12-4 and TRBJ1-5; D is ambiguous. This CDR3 spans 13 amino acids. V was shortened by 4 bases and J by 7 bases, with 11 bases between the two germline ends. The CDR3 protein is CASSYRVNQPQHF. CDR3 DNA sequence: TGTGCCAGCAGTTATCGAGTGAACCAGCCCCAGCATTTT.

The rearrangement joins TRBV7-2 to TRBJ2-7; 9 bases are shared with TRBD2. This CDR3 is built from 16 residues. Germline values: CDR1 SGHTA, CDR2 FQGNSA. The J segment lost 3 bases and the V segment lost 6 bases, leaving 12 bases of the junction unmatched. Written as DNA, the CDR3 is TGTGCCAGCAGACTAGCGGCTAGCGGGGCTAACTACGAGCAGTACTTC. Translating it yields CASRLAASGANYEQYF.

J is TRBJ2-1 and V is TRBV7-2, with 8 bases fitting TRBD1. The CDR3 consists of 15 residues. Per germline, CDR1 SGHTA and CDR2 FQGNSA. V was clipped by 6 bases and J by 2 bases; unmatched bases: 6. The CDR3 nucleotides are TGTGCCAGCAGTTCGGACAGGGTAACCTACAATGAGCAGTTCTTC. This sequence encodes CASSSDRVTYNEQFF.

V is TRBV7-7 and J is TRBJ2-1, with D unresolved. The CDR3 has 13 residues. V shed 2 bases and J shed 6 bases, with 8 bases lying between them. Germline values: CDR1 SSHAT, CDR2 FNYEAQ (reference sequence). CDR3 sequence: CASSLFAGNEQFF. CDR3 DNA: TGTGCCAGCAGCTTATTCGCAGGCAATGAGCAGTTCTTC.

In its sample, this clone was seen once. This chain joins TRBV10-1 and TRBJ2-4; 7 nucleotides align to TRBD1. V gave up 3 bases and J gave up 4 bases; unmatched junction bases: 6. The CDR3 runs to 15 residues. CDR1 is WNHNN and CDR2 is SYGVQD in the germline V gene (reference sequence). CDR3 DNA: TGCGCCAGCAGTGACGCCGGGACAGAGAAAAACATTCAGTACTTC. Residues: CASSDAGTEKNIQYF.

V and J are TRBV11-2 and TRBJ1-2, with D possibly being TRBD1 (5 bases). V dropped 1 base and J dropped 1 base, with 16 bases sitting between them. This CDR3 region has 17 residues. The V gene's germline CDR1 is SGHAT and CDR2 FQNNGV. The CDR3 spells CASSLAPRGGGNYGYTF. As DNA, the CDR3 is TGTGCCAGCAGCTTAGCCCCCCGGGGCGGGGGTAACTATGGCTACACCTTC.

The chain couples TRBV2 to TRBJ2-5, with 7 bases identical to TRBD2. This CDR3 contains 14 residues. V lost 3 bases, J lost 5 bases, and 6 bases stayed unmatched. Germline V gene data show CDR1 as SNHLY and CDR2 as FYNNEI. Here the CDR3 reads CASSDRSGVETQYF. DNA for the CDR3: TGTGCCAGCAGTGACCGGAGCGGGGTTGAGACCCAGTACTTC.

This chain uses TRBV10-3 with TRBJ2-1, with a possible D match to TRBD1 (6 bases). V was shortened by 5 bases and J by 5 bases, with 16 bases between the two germline ends. CDR1 is ENHRY and CDR2 is SYGVKD in the germline V gene. There are 15 residues in the CDR3. DNA of the CDR3: TGTGCCATCAGTAGTGACGCCCCAGGGGACAATGAGCAGTTCTTC. As protein: CAISSDAPGDNEQFF.

J is TRBJ1-2 and V is TRBV30; D is possibly TRBD1 (6 bases). CDR1 and CDR2 (germline): GTSNPN, SVGIG (reference sequence). There are 13 residues in the CDR3. With 4 bases removed from V and 2 bases from J, the gap between germline ends came to 11 bases. The DNA for the CDR3 is TGTGCCTGGAAAGGGGACAAGAACTATGGCTACACCTTC. It translates to CAWKGDKNYGYTF.

This clone appeared once. This rearrangement joins TRBV10-3 to TRBJ1-3; TRBD1 might be the D (6 bases). The CDR3 is 16 residues long. Per the germline V gene, CDR1 is ENHRY and CDR2 is SYGVKD. Deletions cut 7 bases from V and 2 bases from J, with 18 bases between. The CDR3 reads CAITRGSIQAGNTIYF. For the CDR3, the DNA is TGTGCCATCACCAGGGGATCAATTCAGGCTGGAAACACCATATATTTT.

This clone occurred a few times. The J gene is TRBJ2-3, the V gene TRBV5-1, with D possibly TRBD2 on 7 matching bases. The germline CDR1 and CDR2 sequences are SGHRS and YFSETQ. V shed 2 bases and J shed 1 base, with 14 bases lying between them. The CDR3 is 16 residues long. CDR3: CASSFGGGRGTDTQYF. CDR3 nucleotides: TGCGCCAGCAGCTTCGGCGGGGGCAGGGGCACAGATACGCAGTATTTT.

The CDR3 nucleotides are TGCGCCAGCAGATCTGGGACAGATAATAGCAATCAGCCCCAGCATTTT. This translates into CASRSGTDNSNQPQHF. The chain has TRBV10-2 and TRBJ1-5; 7 bases map to TRBD1. CDR3 length: 16 amino acids. The trim removed 6 bases at V and 0 bases at J, leaving 8 bases unmatched. Germline lookup yields CDR1 WSHSY and CDR2 SAAADI.

The chain joins TRBV19 to TRBJ2-3; possible D gene TRBD1, 5 bases. This CDR3 spans 18 amino acids. Germline V gene lookup returns CDR1 LNHDA and CDR2 SQIVND (reference sequence). Trimming removed 11 bases from V and 0 bases from J, with 27 bases in between. The CDR3, as DNA: TGTGCCTGCCCAAAAAACCAGGGTATCTTGGCCAGCACAGATACGCAGTATTTT. This translates into CACPKNQGILASTDTQYF.

The V and J genes are TRBV30 and TRBJ1-2, with TRBD1 identical over 9 bases. CDR1 and CDR2 from the germline V gene are GTSNPN and SVGIG (reference sequence). V was clipped by 3 bases and J by 7 bases; unmatched bases: 9. The CDR3 is made up of 14 amino acids. The CDR3 loop reads CAWRARDRVTGYTF. CDR3 bases: TGTGCCTGGAGGGCCCGGGACAGGGTGACTGGCTACACCTTC.